A selection of T cell receptor beta chains follows, all from one sample in a study of T cell clonotyping in hematopoietic cell transplantation. Method: immunoSEQ multiplex PCR; TCRdb's copy keeps in-frame clones and lacks some. The sample shows 65,000 to 80,000 clones, about 95% of them seen only once. Material: peripheral blood mononuclear cells, obtained before stem cell transplant. These receptors originate from a woman in her forties or fifties with acute myeloid leukemia. Some clones in this sample may be carry-over from other donors' samples. Each CDR3 is given with its conserved first and last residue. D genes are given only for firm matches.

TRBV7-2	TRBJ2-3	TRBD2	CASSLGAGGRDF	TGTGCCAGCAGCTTAGGGGCGGGGGGCAGAGATTTT
TRBV30	TRBJ1-6	-	CAWSVDWRAGSPLHF	TGTGCCTGGAGTGTCGATTGGAGGGCTGGTTCACCCCTCCACTTT
TRBV30	TRBJ1-2	TRBD1	CAWSDRGWDGYTF	TGTGCCTGGAGTGACAGGGGTTGGGATGGCTACACCTTC
TRBV30	TRBJ1-1	-	CAWRETEAFF	TGTGCCTGGAGGGAAACTGAAGCTTTCTTT
TRBV30	TRBJ1-1	-	CAWSVILSQRMNTEAFF	TGTGCCTGGAGTGTAATCTTATCACAGAGAATGAACACTGAAGCTTTCTTT
TRBV7-6	TRBJ2-7	-	CASSPDRTREQYF	TGTGCCAGCAGCCCCGACCGGACCCGCGAGCAGTACTTC
TRBV2	TRBJ1-6	-	CASFRDPTPNNSPLHF	TGTGCCAGCTTCCGGGACCCAACTCCGAATAATTCACCCCTCCACTTT
TRBV27	TRBJ2-7	TRBD1	CASSLSTGTVTYEQYF	TGTGCCAGCAGTTTATCGACTGGGACAGTTACCTACGAGCAGTACTTC
TRBV5-6	TRBJ1-5	TRBD1	CASSWGTGVNQPQHF	TGTGCCAGCAGCTGGGGGACAGGGGTCAATCAGCCCCAGCATTTT
TRBV10-3	TRBJ2-7	-	CAISGGSSYEQYF	TGTGCCATCAGTGGGGGGAGCTCCTACGAGCAGTACTTC
TRBV10-3	TRBJ1-1	-	CAISGTEYTEAFF	TGTGCCATCAGTGGGACAGAGTACACTGAAGCTTTCTTT
TRBV4-1	TRBJ2-1	-	CASSQGLGSYNEQFF	TGCGCCAGCAGCCAGGGATTAGGGTCCTACAATGAGCAGTTCTTC
TRBV2	TRBJ1-1	TRBD1	CASRTTGTGGGKAFF	TGTGCCAGCAGAACAACCGGGACAGGGGGCGGAAAAGCTTTCTTT
TRBV28	TRBJ1-1	-	CASTMTNTEAFF	TGTGCCAGCACCATGACGAACACTGAAGCTTTCTTT
TRBV28	TRBJ1-2	TRBD1	CASRKPVGTALGGYTF	TGTGCCAGCAGAAAGCCGGTCGGGACAGCGCTTGGTGGCTACACCTTC